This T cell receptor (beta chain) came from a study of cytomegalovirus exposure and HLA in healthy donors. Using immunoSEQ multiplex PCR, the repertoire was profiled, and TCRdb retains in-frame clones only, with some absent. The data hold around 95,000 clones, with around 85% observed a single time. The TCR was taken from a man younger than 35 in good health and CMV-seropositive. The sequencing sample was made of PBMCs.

DNA of the CDR3: TGTGCCAGCAGCCAAGAGTGGGGGCTCCTCGAGCAGTACTTC. Residues: CASSQEWGLLEQYF. The chain combines TRBV4-2 with TRBJ2-7; D possibly corresponds to TRBD1 (6 bases). CDR1 and CDR2 (germline): LGHNA, YNFKEQ. The V end was cut by 0 bases, the J end by 6 bases, with 12 bases between. CDR3 size: 14 residues.